The TCR beta chain described here comes from a study of T cells in Graves' hyperthyroidism and ophthalmopathy. It was RNA transcripts that yielded the amplified TCR beta CDR3 regions. When the TCR CDR3 underwent first-round RT-PCR, the HTBI primer set was used. MiXCR was run by TCRdb on the multiplex PCR reads, yielding one entry per CDR3 protein. The sample lists fewer than 550,000 distinct CDR3 sequences, about 24% occurring once. The authors took PBMCs from 10 ml fresh peripheral blood. This CDR3 spans 13 amino acids. Germline assignment: CDR1 MNHNS and CDR2 SASEGT. Trimming left V 8 bases short and J 0 bases short, with 7 bases between.

The chain links TRBV6-1 to TRBJ2-2; D call uncertain. This TCR derives from a woman in her twenties or thirties with Graves' ophthalmopathy. Sequenced material: blood. The DNA of the CDR3 is TGTGCCAGCTTTAGTGCGAACACCGGGGAGCTGTTTTTT. This gives the protein CASFSANTGELFF.